What follows is one T cell receptor beta chain and its context. This sample was taken from a study of blood T cell repertoires in COVID-19. Study background: Acute-phase and convalescent COVID-19 samples originated in the United States, Italy and Spain.

Source study methods: Nucleated cell number was recorded as an estimate derived from reference gene primer amplification. TCRdb's copy holds only in-frame clones and misses some; the assay was immunoSEQ multiplex PCR. V and J calls and clone size are as listed in that table; D and trimming were resolved from the DNA. The sample shows about 240,000 clones, 82% of them seen only once. The sequenced sample consisted of peripheral blood. The TCR originated in a woman aged 55-69 years with active or convalescent COVID-19.

The CDR3 DNA reads TGTGCCAGCAGTGATGGACTAGCCGGCGATACGCAGTATTTT. Translating it yields CASSDGLAGDTQYF. The V and J genes are TRBV2 and TRBJ2-3; 8 bases align to TRBD2. J was trimmed by 6 bases and V by 3 bases; bases with no gene match: 5. The CDR3 has 14 amino acids. Looked up from germline, CDR1 is SNHLY and CDR2 is FYNNEI.